Shown below are 6 T cell receptor beta chains from a single sample sequenced in a study of cytomegalovirus exposure and HLA in healthy donors. Primers: 60 Vbeta forward and 13 Jbeta reverse. Data came from immunoSEQ multiplex PCR; TCRdb stores just in-frame clones and leaves some out. The table has around 91,000 clones, 60% to 80% seen once; the top ten hold 2.5% to 3.5%. Sequencing input: PBMCs. The origin of the receptors is a man in his sixties in good health and CMV-seronegative.

This sequence joins TRBV19 and TRBJ2-7; 9 nucleotides align to TRBD2. The CDR3 contains 13 residues. In germline, CDR1 is LNHDA, CDR2 SQIVND (reference sequence). V lost 8 bases and J lost 6; bases outside the gene matches: 8. The CDR3 is CASSGTSLREQYF. CDR3 nucleotide sequence: TGTGCCAGTTCCGGGACTAGCTTACGCGAGCAGTACTTC.

This clone appeared a few times. V is TRBV6-4 and J is TRBJ2-1; 8 bases agree with TRBD2. This CDR3 contains 15 residues. V was clipped by 3 bases and J by 4 bases; unmatched bases: 5. The germline gives CDR1 MRHNA, CDR2 SNTAGT. CDR3 sequence reads: CASSEAGGDYNEQFF. CDR3 nucleotide sequence: TGTGCCAGCAGTGAGGCGGGGGGCGATTACAATGAGCAGTTCTTC.

Only a few counts were recorded for this clone. The identical CDR3 is also encoded by other nucleotide sequences in the sample. The V gene is TRBV10-3, the J gene TRBJ2-7; no firm D call. The CDR3 covers 11 residues. V gave up 3 bases and J gave up 3 bases, with 3 bases separating them. From germline, CDR1 is ENHRY and CDR2 SYGVKD. The CDR3 loop reads CAISDYYEQYF. The CDR3 DNA reads TGTGCCATCAGTGACTACTACGAGCAGTACTTC.

The genes are TRBV19 and TRBJ2-7; 9 bases line up with TRBD1. The CDR3 covers 14 residues. Looked up from germline, CDR1 is LNHDA and CDR2 is SQIVND (reference sequence). Germline trimming cut 6 bases from V and 3 bases from J; bases unmatched to any gene: 6. The CDR3 DNA reads TGTGCCAGTAGGGCCGGGACAGGGCACTACGAGCAGTACTTC. Its protein is CASRAGTGHYEQYF.

The V call is TRBV7-9, the J call TRBJ1-2; perhaps TRBD1 as D (5 bases). This CDR3 spans 17 amino acids. The V and J ends lost 7 bases and 4 bases respectively, with 25 bases between them. Germline values: CDR1 SEHNR, CDR2 FQNEAQ (reference sequence). DNA of the CDR3: TGTGCCAGCAATGACGCAGCCAGGGCCCGAAACCCCTATGGCTACACCTTC. This encodes CASNDAARARNPYGYTF.

The chain couples TRBV29-1 to TRBJ2-1; D is possibly TRBD2 (5 bases). V gave up 4 bases and J gave up 10 bases, with 17 bases separating them. This CDR3 has 13 residues. The germline CDR1 and CDR2 sequences are SQVTM and ANQGSEA. The CDR3 DNA reads TGCAGCGTTGTCCGGACGGCGGGTTTGGAGCAGTTCTTC. It codes for CSVVRTAGLEQFF.